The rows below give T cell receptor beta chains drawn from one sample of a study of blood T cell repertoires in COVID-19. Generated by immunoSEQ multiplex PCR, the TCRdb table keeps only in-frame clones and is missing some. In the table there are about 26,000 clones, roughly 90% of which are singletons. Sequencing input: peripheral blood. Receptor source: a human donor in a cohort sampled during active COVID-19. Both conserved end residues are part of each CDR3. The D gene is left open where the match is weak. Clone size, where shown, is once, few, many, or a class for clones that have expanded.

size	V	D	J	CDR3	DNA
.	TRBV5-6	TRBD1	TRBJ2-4	CASSVTGKWRAKNIQYF	TGTGCCAGCAGCGTGACAGGGAAATGGCGGGCCAAAAACATTCAGTACTTC
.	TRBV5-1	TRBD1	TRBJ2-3	CASSRGQGVTDTQYF	TGCGCCAGCAGCCGGGGACAGGGGGTCACAGATACGCAGTATTTT
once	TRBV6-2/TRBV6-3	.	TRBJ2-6	CASSISEGSGANVLTF	TGTGCCAGCAGTATCTCTGAGGGATCCGGGGCCAACGTCCTGACTTTC
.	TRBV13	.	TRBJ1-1	CASSLLALIYMNTEAFF	TGTGCCAGCAGCTTATTGGCTCTGATATACATGAACACTGAAGCTTTCTTT
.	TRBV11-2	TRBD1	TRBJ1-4	CASSPPGQGAEKLFF	TGTGCCAGCAGCCCCCCGGGACAGGGGGCTGAAAAACTGTTTTTT
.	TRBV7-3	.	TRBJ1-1	CASSYSPGGDFEAFF	TGTGCCAGCAGCTACTCGCCAGGTGGGGACTTTGAAGCTTTCTTT
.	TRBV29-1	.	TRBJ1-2	CSVGGERATRAYGYTF	TGCAGCGTTGGGGGGGAAAGGGCCACGCGGGCCTATGGCTACACCTTC
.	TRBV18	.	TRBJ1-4	CASSPAGLSEKLFF	TGTGCCAGCTCACCAGCAGGCCTCTCGGAAAAACTGTTTTTT
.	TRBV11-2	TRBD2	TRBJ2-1	CASSLDRAPFLAGGYNEQFF	TGTGCCAGCAGCTTAGATCGGGCCCCCTTTCTAGCGGGGGGGTACAATGAGCAGTTCTTC
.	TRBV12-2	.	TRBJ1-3	CASRLEYRGSPGNTIYF	TGTGCAAGTCGCTTAGAGTACAGGGGGTCCCCTGGAAACACCATATATTTT
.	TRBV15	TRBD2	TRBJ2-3	CATSRTSGGTDTQYF	TGTGCCACCAGCAGAACTAGCGGGGGCACAGATACGCAGTATTTT
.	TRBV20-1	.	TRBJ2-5	CSAALEETQYF	TGCAGTGCTGCACTAGAAGAGACCCAGTACTTC
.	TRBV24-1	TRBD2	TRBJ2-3	CATSDPSAGGKDTQYF	TGTGCCACCAGTGATCCTTCAGCGGGGGGGAAAGATACGCAGTATTTT
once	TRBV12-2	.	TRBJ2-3	CASRSAKDTTDTQYF	TGTGCAAGTCGCTCCGCCAAAGACACCACAGATACGCAGTATTTT
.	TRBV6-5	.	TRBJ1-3	CASSYRPQTGNTIYF	TGTGCCAGCAGTTACCGCCCGCAGACTGGAAACACCATATATTTT